The subject of this entry is one TCR beta chain. This sample was taken from a study of blood T cell repertoires in COVID-19. Using immunoSEQ multiplex PCR, the repertoire was profiled, and TCRdb retains in-frame clones only, with some absent. Of hundreds of thousands of clones in the sample, approximately 88% were seen once. The germline gives CDR1 SGDLS, CDR2 YYNGEE. The junction had 4 bases not matched to a gene; V was cut back by 0 bases and J by 5 bases. The CDR3 sequence is 15 residues long. The chain is built from TRBV9 and TRBJ2-3; 9 nucleotides line up with TRBD2. The sequencing sample was made of peripheral blood. This sequence was found in a woman in her 30s with COVID-19, enrolled during active disease. The CDR3 DNA reads as TGTGCCAGCAGCGTAGCAGGACTAGCGCGAGATACGCAGTATTTT. Translation: CASSVAGLARDTQYF.